This is a list of T cell receptor beta chains from one sample in a study of blood T cell repertoires in COVID-19. TCRdb's table, derived via immunoSEQ multiplex PCR, lists solely in-frame clones and lacks some. The repertoire holds about 28,000 clones, about nine tenths seen once, with under 7% in the top ten. The sample consisted of peripheral blood. Every receptor here comes from a man in his sixties with active COVID-19. Both conserved end residues are part of each CDR3.

TRBV3-1/TRBV3-2	TRBJ1-4	CASSQGRTLDEKLFF
TRBV6-1	TRBJ1-1	CASSESWNTEAFF
TRBV5-1	TRBJ2-1	CASSLAGEYNEQFF
TRBV5-1	TRBJ2-2	CASSLVPQSNTGELFF
TRBV5-1	TRBJ1-6	CASSPTENNSPLHF
TRBV7-3	TRBJ2-3	CASSLIGNVADTQYF
TRBV6-5	TRBJ1-6	CASSSTGTGESPLHF
TRBV4-2	TRBJ2-7	CASSQDSGIDEQYF
TRBV5-4	TRBJ1-2	CASSLIWDRASGGYTF
TRBV11-2	TRBJ1-5	CASSLSGSGSQPQHF
TRBV7-6	TRBJ1-4	CASSQGGRSNEKLFF
TRBV7-3	TRBJ2-2	CASSSQGGTAYTGELFF
TRBV4-1	TRBJ2-1	CASSRPSGGADEQFF
TRBV30	TRBJ2-5	CAWRATDRGAKETQYF
TRBV5-1	TRBJ2-5	CASRAGTGDSETQYF
TRBV5-1	TRBJ2-5	CASSLEAGGPQETQYF